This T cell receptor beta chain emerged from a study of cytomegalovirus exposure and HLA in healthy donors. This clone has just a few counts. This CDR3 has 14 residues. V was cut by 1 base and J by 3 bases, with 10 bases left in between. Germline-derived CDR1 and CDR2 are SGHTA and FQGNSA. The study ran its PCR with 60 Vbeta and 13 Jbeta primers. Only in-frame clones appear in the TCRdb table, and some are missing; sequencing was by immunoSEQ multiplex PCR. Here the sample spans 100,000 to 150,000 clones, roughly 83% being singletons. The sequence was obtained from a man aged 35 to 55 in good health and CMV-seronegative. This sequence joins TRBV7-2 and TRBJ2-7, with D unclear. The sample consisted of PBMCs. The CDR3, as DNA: TGTGCCAGCAGCTTAGACTTGGGCAGCTACGAGCAGTACTTC. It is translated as CASSLDLGSYEQYF.